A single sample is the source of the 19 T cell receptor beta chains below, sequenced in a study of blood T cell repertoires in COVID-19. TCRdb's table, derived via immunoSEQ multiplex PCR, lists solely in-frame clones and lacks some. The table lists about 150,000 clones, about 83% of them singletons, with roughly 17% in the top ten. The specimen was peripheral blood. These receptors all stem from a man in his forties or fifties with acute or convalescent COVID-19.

This CDR3 is CASSPGLAGGDEQFF. CDR3 sequence (DNA): TGCGCCAGCAGCCCGGGACTAGCGGGGGGTGATGAGCAGTTCTTC. The genes are TRBV5-1 and TRBJ2-1; 15 positions agree with TRBD2. The V gene's germline CDR1 is SGHRS and CDR2 YFSETQ. The V gene end was trimmed by 4 bases and the J gene end by 8 bases; junction bases not matched to a gene: 4. The CDR3 totals 15 residues.

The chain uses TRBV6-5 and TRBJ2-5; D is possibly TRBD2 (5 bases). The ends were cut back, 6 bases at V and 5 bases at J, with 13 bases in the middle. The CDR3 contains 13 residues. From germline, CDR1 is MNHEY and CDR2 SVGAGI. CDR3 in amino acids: CASRGPGLETQYF. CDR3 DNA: TGTGCCAGCAGAGGCCCGGGGTTGGAGACCCAGTACTTC.

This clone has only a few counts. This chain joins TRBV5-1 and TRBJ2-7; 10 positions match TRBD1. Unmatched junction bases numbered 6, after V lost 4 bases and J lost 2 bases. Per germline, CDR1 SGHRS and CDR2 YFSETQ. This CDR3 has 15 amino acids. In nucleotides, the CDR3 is TGCGCCAGCAGCCTAGAGACAGGGGGCCCCTACGAGCAGTACTTC. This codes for CASSLETGGPYEQYF.

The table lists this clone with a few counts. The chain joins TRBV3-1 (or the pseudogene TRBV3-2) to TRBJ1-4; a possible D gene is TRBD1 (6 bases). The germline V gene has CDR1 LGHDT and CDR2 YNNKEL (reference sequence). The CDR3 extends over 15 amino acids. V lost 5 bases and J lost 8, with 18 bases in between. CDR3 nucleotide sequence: TGTGCCAGCAGCTCCAGGAGACAGGCGCTGGAAAAACTGTTTTTT. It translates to CASSSRRQALEKLFF.

DNA of the CDR3: TGCAGCGTTTTTCGGGACAAGAACTATGGCTACACCTTC. Its protein product is CSVFRDKNYGYTF. The chain has TRBV29-1 and TRBJ1-2, with a possible D match to TRBD1 (6 bases). The CDR3 consists of 13 residues. CDR1 is SQVTM, CDR2 ANQGSEA, per germline. V was trimmed by 5 bases and J by 2 bases, leaving 12 bases between them.

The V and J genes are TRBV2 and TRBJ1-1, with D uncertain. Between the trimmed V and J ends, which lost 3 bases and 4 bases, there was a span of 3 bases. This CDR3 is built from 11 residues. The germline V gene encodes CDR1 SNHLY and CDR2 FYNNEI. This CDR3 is CASSEATEAFF. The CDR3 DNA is TGTGCCAGCAGTGAGGCCACTGAAGCTTTCTTT.

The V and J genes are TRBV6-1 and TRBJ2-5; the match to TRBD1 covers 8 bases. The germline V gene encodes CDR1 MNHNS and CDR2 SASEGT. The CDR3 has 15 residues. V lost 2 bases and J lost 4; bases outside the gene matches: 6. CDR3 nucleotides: TGTGCCAGCAGTGAAAGTCCAGGGGGCGGAGAGACCCAGTACTTC. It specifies CASSESPGGGETQYF.

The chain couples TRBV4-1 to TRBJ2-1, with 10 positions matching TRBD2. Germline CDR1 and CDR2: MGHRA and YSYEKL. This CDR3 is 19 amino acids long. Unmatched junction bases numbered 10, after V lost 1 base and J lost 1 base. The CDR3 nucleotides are TGCGCCAGCAGCCAAGGGGGCCTAGCGGGGGTTTGGTCCTACAATGAGCAGTTCTTC. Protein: CASSQGGLAGVWSYNEQFF.

The CDR3 DNA reads TGTGCCAGCAGCATCGGACAGAAGACCTACGAGCAGTACTTC. It is translated as CASSIGQKTYEQYF. V usage is TRBV5-8 and J usage is TRBJ2-7, with a tentative D call TRBD1 (6 bases). CDR1 and CDR2 from the germline V gene are SGHTS and YDEGEE. This CDR3 is 14 amino acids long. V was pared by 4 bases and J by 2 bases, with 13 bases between.

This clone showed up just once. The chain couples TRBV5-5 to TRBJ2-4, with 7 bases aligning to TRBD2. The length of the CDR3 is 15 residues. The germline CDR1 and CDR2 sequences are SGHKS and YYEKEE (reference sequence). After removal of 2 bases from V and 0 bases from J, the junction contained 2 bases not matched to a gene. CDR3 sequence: CASSFAGEAKNIQYF. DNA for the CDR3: TGTGCCAGCAGCTTCGCGGGGGAAGCCAAAAACATTCAGTACTTC.

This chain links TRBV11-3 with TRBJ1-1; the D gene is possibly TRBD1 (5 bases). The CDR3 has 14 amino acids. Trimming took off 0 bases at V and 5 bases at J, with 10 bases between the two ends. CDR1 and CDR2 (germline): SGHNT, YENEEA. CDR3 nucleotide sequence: TGTGCCAGCAGCTTAGATCAGGGTTCGACTGAAGCTTTCTTT. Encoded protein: CASSLDQGSTEAFF.

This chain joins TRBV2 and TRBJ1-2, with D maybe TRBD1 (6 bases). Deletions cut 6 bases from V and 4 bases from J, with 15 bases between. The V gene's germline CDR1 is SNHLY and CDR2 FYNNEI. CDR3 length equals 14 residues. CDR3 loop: CASRGAGESYGYTF. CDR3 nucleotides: TGTGCCAGCAGGGGGGCCGGGGAGAGCTATGGCTACACCTTC.

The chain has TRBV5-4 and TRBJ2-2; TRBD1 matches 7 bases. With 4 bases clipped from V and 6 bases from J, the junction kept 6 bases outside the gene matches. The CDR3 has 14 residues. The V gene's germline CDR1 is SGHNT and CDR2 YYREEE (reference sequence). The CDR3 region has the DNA TGTGCCAGCAGCAGAGAGGGGGCGCCCGGGGAGCTGTTTTTT. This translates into CASSREGAPGELFF.

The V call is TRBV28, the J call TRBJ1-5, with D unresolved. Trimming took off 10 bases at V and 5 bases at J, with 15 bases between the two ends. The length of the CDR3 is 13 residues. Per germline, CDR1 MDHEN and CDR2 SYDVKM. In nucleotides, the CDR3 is TGTGCCACCACTCCCCACCGAGATCAGCCCCAGCATTTT. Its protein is CATTPHRDQPQHF.

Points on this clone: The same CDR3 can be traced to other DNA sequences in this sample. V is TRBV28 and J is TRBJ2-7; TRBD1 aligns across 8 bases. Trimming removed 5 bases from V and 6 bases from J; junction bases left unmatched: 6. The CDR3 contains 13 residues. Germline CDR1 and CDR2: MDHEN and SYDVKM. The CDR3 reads CASSALDRVEQYV. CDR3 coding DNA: TGTGCCAGCAGTGCCCTGGACAGGGTCGAGCAGTACGTC.

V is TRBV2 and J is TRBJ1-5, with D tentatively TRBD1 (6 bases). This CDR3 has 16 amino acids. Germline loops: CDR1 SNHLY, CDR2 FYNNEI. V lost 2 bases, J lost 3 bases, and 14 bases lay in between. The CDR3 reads CASSESVRQVNQPQHF. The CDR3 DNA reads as TGTGCCAGCAGTGAATCCGTCAGACAGGTCAATCAGCCCCAGCATTTT.

CDR3 residues: CASGDGQGSAGELFF. CDR3 nucleotides: TGTGCCAGCGGCGATGGACAGGGTTCGGCCGGGGAGCTGTTTTTT. The rearrangement uses TRBV11-2 and TRBJ2-2; 8 bases fit TRBD1. Trimming cost V 8 bases and J 6 bases; bases outside gene matches: 11. The CDR3 length is 15 residues. The germline V gene encodes CDR1 SGHAT and CDR2 FQNNGV.

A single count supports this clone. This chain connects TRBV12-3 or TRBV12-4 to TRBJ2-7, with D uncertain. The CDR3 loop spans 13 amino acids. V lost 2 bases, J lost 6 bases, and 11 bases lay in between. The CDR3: CASSLLRGSEQYV. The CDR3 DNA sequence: TGTGCCAGCAGTTTATTGAGAGGTTCCGAGCAGTACGTC.

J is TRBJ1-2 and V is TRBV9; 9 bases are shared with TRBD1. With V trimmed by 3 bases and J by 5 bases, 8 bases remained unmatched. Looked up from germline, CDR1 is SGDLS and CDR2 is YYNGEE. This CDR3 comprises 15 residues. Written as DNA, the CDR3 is TGTGCCAGCAGCGCCTTACAGGGGGCGGGATATGGCTACACCTTC. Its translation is CASSALQGAGYGYTF.